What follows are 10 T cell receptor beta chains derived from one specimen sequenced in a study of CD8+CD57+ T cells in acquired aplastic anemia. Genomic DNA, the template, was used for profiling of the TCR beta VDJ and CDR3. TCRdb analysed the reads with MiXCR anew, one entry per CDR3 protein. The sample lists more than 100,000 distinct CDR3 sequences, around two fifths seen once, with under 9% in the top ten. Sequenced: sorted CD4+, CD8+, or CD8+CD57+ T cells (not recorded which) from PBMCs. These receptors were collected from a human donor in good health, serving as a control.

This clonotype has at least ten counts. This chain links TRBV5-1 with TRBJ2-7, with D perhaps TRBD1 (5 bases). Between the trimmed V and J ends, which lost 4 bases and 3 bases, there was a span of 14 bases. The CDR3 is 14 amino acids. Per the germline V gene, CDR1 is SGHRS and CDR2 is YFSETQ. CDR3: CASSVTTGFYEQYF. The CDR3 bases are TGCGCCAGCAGCGTGACCACAGGTTTCTACGAGCAGTACTTC.

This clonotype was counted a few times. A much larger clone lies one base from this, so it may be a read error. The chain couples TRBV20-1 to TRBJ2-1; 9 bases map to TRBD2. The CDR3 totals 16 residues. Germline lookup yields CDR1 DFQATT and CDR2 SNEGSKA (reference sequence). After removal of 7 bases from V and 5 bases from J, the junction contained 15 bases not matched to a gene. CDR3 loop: CSVSRMVASGDNEQFF. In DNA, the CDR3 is TGCAGTGTTTCACGGATGGTAGCTAGCGGGGACAATGAGCAGTTCTTC.

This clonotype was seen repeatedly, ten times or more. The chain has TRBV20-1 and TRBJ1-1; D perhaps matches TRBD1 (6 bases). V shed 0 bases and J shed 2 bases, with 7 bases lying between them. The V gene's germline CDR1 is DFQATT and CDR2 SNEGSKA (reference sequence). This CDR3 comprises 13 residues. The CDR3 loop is CSAREGANTEAFF. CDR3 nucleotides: TGCAGTGCTAGAGAGGGGGCAAACACTGAAGCTTTCTTT.

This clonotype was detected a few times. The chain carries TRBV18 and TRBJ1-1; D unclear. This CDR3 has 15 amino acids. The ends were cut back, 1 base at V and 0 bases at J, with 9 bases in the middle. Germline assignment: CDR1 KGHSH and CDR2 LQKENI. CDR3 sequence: CASSPQGPLNTEAFF. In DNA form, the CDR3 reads TGTGCCAGCTCACCACAGGGCCCGCTGAACACTGAAGCTTTCTTT.

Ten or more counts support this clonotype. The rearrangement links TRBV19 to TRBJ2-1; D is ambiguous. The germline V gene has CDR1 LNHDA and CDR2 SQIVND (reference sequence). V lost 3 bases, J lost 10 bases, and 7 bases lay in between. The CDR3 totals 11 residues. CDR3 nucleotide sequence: TGTGCCAGTAGTATTAAAGCGGAGCAGTTCTTC. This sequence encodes CASSIKAEQFF.

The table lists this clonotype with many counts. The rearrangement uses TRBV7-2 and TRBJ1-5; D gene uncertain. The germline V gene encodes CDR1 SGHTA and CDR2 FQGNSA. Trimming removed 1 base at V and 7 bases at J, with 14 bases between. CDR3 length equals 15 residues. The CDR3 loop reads CASSLGQDIGQPQHF. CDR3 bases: TGTGCCAGCAGCTTAGGTCAGGATATAGGGCAGCCCCAGCATTTT.

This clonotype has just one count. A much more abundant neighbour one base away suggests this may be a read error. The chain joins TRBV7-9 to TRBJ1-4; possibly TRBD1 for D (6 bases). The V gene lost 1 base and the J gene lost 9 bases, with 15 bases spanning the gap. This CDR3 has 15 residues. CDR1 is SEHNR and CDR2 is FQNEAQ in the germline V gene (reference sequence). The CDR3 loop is CASSLEGGGSKKLFF. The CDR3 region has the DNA TGTGCCAGCAGCTTAGAAGGGGGGGGGTCTAAAAAACTGTTTTTT.

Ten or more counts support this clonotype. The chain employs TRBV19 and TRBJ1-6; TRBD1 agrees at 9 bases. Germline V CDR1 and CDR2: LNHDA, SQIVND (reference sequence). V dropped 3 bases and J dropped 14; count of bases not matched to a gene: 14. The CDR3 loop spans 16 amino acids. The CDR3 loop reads CASSIPGQGPVPTLHF. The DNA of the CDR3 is TGTGCCAGTAGTATCCCCGGACAGGGGCCCGTTCCGACCCTCCACTTT.

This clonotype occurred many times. For the CDR3, the DNA is TGTGCCAGCAGTTTAGCCAGCTTTGGACTAGGGAGGGATGAGCAGTTCTTC. Its protein is CASSLASFGLGRDEQFF. The V call is TRBV12-3 or TRBV12-4, the J call TRBJ2-1, with 7 bases aligning to TRBD2. CDR3 length: 17 residues. V was pared by 0 bases and J by 8 bases, with 13 bases of the junction left unmatched.

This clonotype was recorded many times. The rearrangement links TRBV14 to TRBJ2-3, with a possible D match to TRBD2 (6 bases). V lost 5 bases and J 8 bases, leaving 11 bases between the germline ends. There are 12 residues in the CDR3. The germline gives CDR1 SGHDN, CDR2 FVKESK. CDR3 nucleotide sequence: TGTGCCAGCAGCATTACGGGACTTACGCAGTATTTT. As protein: CASSITGLTQYF. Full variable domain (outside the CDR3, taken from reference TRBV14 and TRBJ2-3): EAGVTQFPSHSVIEKGQTVTLRCDPISGHDNLYWYRRVMGKEIKFLLHFVKESKQDESGMPNNRFLAERTGGTYSTLKVQPAELEDSGVYFCASSITGLTQYFGPGTRLTVL.